This TCR beta chain was documented in a study of cytomegalovirus exposure and HLA in healthy donors. As for the study in general: Later analysis reported that the approximately 110 validation repertoires shared the platform of the roughly 680 first-cohort repertoires.

Repertoires were generated with immunoSEQ multiplex PCR, while TCRdb's copy carries only in-frame clones and drops some. The sample consists of around 190,000 clones, 86% of them appearing once. The germline CDR1 and CDR2 sequences are SGHVS and FNYEAQ. The V and J ends lost 1 base and 2 bases, in that order; junction bases with no gene match: 10. The length of the CDR3 is 18 residues. The study's findings and limits: Many donors shared some public TCRs, even though most TCR sequences were rare. The tendency of first-cohort TCR clusters to co-occur in the 120 validation repertoires was identified by a subsequent analysis. 164 TCR beta chains were listed as cytomegalovirus-associated.

As regards this clone: The antigen remains unidentified.

The sequencing input was PBMCs. This clonotype was sampled from a man aged 25-40 years in good health and CMV-seropositive. V gene TRBV7-6 combines with J gene TRBJ2-4, with TRBD1 matching 8 bases. The CDR3 here is CASSLDSGTGISKNIQYF. The CDR3 coding sequence is TGTGCCAGCAGCTTAGACTCAGGGACAGGCATTTCCAAAAACATTCAGTACTTC.